This TCR beta chain came from a study of cytomegalovirus exposure and HLA in healthy donors. This clone showed up just a few times. Germline loops: CDR1 MNHEY, CDR2 SVGAGI. This CDR3 spans 14 amino acids. Trimming took off 5 bases at V and 2 bases at J, with 12 bases between the two ends. Measured with immunoSEQ multiplex PCR; TCRdb has only the in-frame clones, and not every one. The sample has roughly 180,000 clones, about four fifths seen once. This chain links TRBV6-5 with TRBJ1-2; D ambiguous. The source of this sequence is a man aged 18 to 30 in good health and CMV-seropositive. Sequencing was done on a sample of PBMCs. The CDR3 is CASSERLTNYGYTF. CDR3 in DNA: TGTGCCAGCAGTGAGCGACTGACGAACTATGGCTACACCTTC.